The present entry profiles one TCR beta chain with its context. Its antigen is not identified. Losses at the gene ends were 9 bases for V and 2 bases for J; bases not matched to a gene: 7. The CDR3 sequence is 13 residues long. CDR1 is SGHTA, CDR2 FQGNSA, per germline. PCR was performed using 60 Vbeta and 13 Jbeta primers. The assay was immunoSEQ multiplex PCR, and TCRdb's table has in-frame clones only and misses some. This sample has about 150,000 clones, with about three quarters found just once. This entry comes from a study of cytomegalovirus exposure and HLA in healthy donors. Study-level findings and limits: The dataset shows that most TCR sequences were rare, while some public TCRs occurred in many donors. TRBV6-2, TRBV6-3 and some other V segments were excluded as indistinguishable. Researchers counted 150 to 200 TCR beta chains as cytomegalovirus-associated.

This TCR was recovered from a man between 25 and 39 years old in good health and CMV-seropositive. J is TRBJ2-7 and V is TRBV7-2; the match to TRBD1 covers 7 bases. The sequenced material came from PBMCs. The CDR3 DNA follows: TGTGCCAGTCGCCGGGACAGCACCTACGAGCAGTACTTC. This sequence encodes CASRRDSTYEQYF.